Listed here are 10 T cell receptor beta chains from one sample, sequenced in a study of shared clonotypes between healthy human individuals. Measured with immunoSEQ multiplex PCR; TCRdb has only the in-frame clones, and not every one. The data contain about 1 million clones, roughly 75% of them singletons. The specimen was memory CD4+ T cells sorted from blood. Subset described: CD45RA-negative fraction. These receptor sequences come from a man younger than 35 in good health.

The chain carries TRBV10-2 and TRBJ1-5; perhaps TRBD1 as D (6 bases). Per the germline V gene, CDR1 is WSHSY and CDR2 is SAAADI. V lost 4 bases to trimming and J lost 1 base, with 17 bases between them. The CDR3 sequence is 17 residues long. Here the CDR3 reads CASSVRALGASNQPQHF. The DNA for the CDR3 is TGCGCCAGCAGTGTTAGGGCATTGGGGGCCAGCAATCAGCCCCAGCATTTT.

V usage is TRBV7-2 and J usage is TRBJ2-5; 7 bases agree with TRBD2. Germline V gene data show CDR1 as SGHTA and CDR2 as FQGNSA. The length of the CDR3 is 13 residues. The V segment lost 5 bases and the J segment 5 bases; nucleotides outside the gene matches: 5. The CDR3 is CASSRGRAETQYF. The CDR3 DNA reads as TGTGCCAGCAGCCGGGGGAGGGCGGAGACCCAGTACTTC.

This clone was seen once. The rearrangement uses TRBV20-1 and TRBJ2-7; D may be TRBD2 (5 bases). Trimming took 6 bases from V and 5 from J, leaving 11 bases between them. This CDR3 contains 11 residues. Germline CDR1 is DFQATT and CDR2 is SNEGSKA (reference sequence). The CDR3 region is CSARASNEQYF. The CDR3, as DNA: TGCAGTGCGCGGGCAAGTAACGAGCAGTACTTC.

This clone has a handful of counts. This chain joins TRBV5-1 and TRBJ1-1, with D hard to call. Trimming took 1 base from V and 1 from J, leaving 5 bases between them. The CDR3 length is 13 residues. The germline V gene has CDR1 SGHRS and CDR2 YFSETQ. The CDR3 sequence: CASSLNKNTEAFF. In DNA form, the CDR3 reads TGCGCCAGCAGCTTGAATAAGAACACTGAAGCTTTCTTT.

The genes are TRBV5-4 and TRBJ1-2, with D possibly TRBD1 on 5 matching bases. V was cut by 0 bases and J by 4 bases, with 16 bases left in between. Germline V CDR1 and CDR2: SGHNT, YYREEE (reference sequence). CDR3 size: 16 residues. The CDR3 DNA is TGTGCCAGCAGCTTGGCCCAGGGAGTAAGGGGCTATGGCTACACCTTC. This translates into CASSLAQGVRGYGYTF.

The chain couples TRBV7-2 to TRBJ2-2; D is unresolved. The CDR3 runs to 14 residues. V was clipped by 5 bases and J by 5 bases, with 12 bases between them. Looked up from germline, CDR1 is SGHTA and CDR2 is FQGNSA. The CDR3 DNA reads TGTGCCAGCAGCACGTTCTTTGGAACCGGGGAGCTGTTTTTT. Translating it yields CASSTFFGTGELFF. Combining the CDR3 with reference TRBV7-2 and TRBJ2-2 gives the whole variable domain GAGVSQSPSNKVTEKGKDVELRCDPISGHTALYWYRQSLGQGLEFLIYFQGNSAPDKSGLPSDRFSAERTGGSVSTLTIQRTQQEDSAVYLCASSTFFGTGELFFGEGSRLTVL.

The rearrangement uses TRBV30 and TRBJ2-4, with a tentative D call TRBD1 (6 bases). The CDR3 contains 12 residues. Trimming stripped 3 bases from V and 8 bases from J, with 11 bases between. Germline V gene data show CDR1 as GTSNPN and CDR2 as SVGIG (reference sequence). CDR3: CAWSAGTHIQYF. The CDR3 nucleotides read TGTGCCTGGAGCGCCGGGACACACATTCAGTACTTC. Full variable domain (missing parts from reference TRBV30 and TRBJ2-4): SQTIHQWPATLVQPVGSPLSLECTVEGTSNPNLYWYRQAAGRGLQLLFYSVGIGQISSEVPQNLSASRPQDRQFILSSKKLLLSDSGFYLCAWSAGTHIQYFGAGTRLSVL.

The chain combines TRBV5-6 with TRBJ2-2; D unclear. Germline V gene sequence: CDR1 SGHDT, CDR2 YYEEEE. Trimming left V 4 bases short and J 2 bases short, with 6 bases between. The CDR3 consists of 13 residues. The CDR3 reads CASSPRNTGELFF. As DNA, the CDR3 is TGTGCCAGCAGCCCCCGTAACACCGGGGAGCTGTTTTTT.

The chain couples TRBV4-1 to TRBJ1-6; D unclear. Germline CDR1 MGHRA, CDR2 YSYEKL. Trimming took 3 bases from V and 9 from J, leaving 18 bases between them. This CDR3 comprises 16 residues. CDR3 sequence (DNA): TGCGCCAGCAGCCAGGGGAGGAGGGAGTTGTCTTCACCCCTCCACTTT. Encoded protein: CASSQGRRELSSPLHF.

CDR3 coding DNA: TGTGCCATTTCTTCCCAGACAGGCGAGAATAACTATGGCTACACCTTC. Translating gives CAISSQTGENNYGYTF. V gene TRBV5-4 combines with J gene TRBJ1-2; D possibly corresponds to TRBD1 (6 bases). Germline CDR1 is SGHNT and CDR2 is YYREEE (reference sequence). Trimming cost V 9 bases and J 1 base, with 22 bases left between them. This CDR3 region has 16 residues. The entire variable domain, with the rest obtained from reference TRBV5-4 and TRBJ1-2, is as follows: ETGVTQSPTHLIKTRGQQVTLRCSSQSGHNTVSWYQQALGQGPQFIFQYYREEENGRGNFPPRFSGLQFPNYSSELNVNALELDDSALYLCAISSQTGENNYGYTFGSGTRLTVV.